The 24 T cell receptor beta chains presented below share a single source sample, sequenced in a study of blood T cell repertoires in COVID-19. Profiled with immunoSEQ multiplex PCR; TCRdb holds only in-frame clones, not every one. The top ten hold around 4.1% of the sample, which has 100,000 to 150,000 clones, 75% to 85% seen once. The source material was peripheral blood. All receptors derive from a woman in her forties or fifties with acute or convalescent COVID-19.

The rearrangement uses TRBV28 and TRBJ2-7; 7 nucleotides agree with TRBD2. Germline trimming cut 6 bases from V and 0 bases from J; bases unmatched to any gene: 5. This CDR3 has 14 amino acids. CDR1 is MDHEN, CDR2 SYDVKM, per germline. This chain's CDR3 is CASRGGTFSYEQYF. The CDR3 nucleotides read TGTGCCAGCAGGGGGGGGACTTTCTCCTACGAGCAGTACTTC. The full variable domain, rest sourced from reference TRBV28 and TRBJ2-7, is DVKVTQSSRYLVKRTGEKVFLECVQDMDHENMFWYRQDPGLGLRLIYFSYDVKMKEKGDIPEGYSVSREKKERFSLILESASTNQTSMYLCASRGGTFSYEQYFGPGTRLTVT.

The V gene is TRBV5-5, the J gene TRBJ1-1; D is ambiguous. The CDR3 covers 16 residues. Germline assignment: CDR1 SGHKS and CDR2 YYEKEE (reference sequence). V gave up 2 bases and J gave up 6 bases, with 20 bases separating them. The CDR3 DNA sequence: TGTGCCAGCAGCTTAACCGCGGGCACGGCGATTCCTGAAGCTTTCTTT. It encodes CASSLTAGTAIPEAFF.

V usage is TRBV30 and J usage is TRBJ1-5; 10 positions match TRBD1. Germline CDR1 is GTSNPN and CDR2 is SVGIG (reference sequence). J lost 5 bases, V lost 3 bases, and 10 bases had no gene match. The CDR3 loop spans 16 amino acids. The CDR3 nucleotides are TGTGCCTGGAGGACCTCGGGACAGGGGAGAGATCAGCCCCAGCATTTT. This sequence encodes CAWRTSGQGRDQPQHF. Full variable domain (outside the CDR3, taken from reference TRBV30 and TRBJ1-5): SQTIHQWPATLVQPVGSPLSLECTVEGTSNPNLYWYRQAAGRGLQLLFYSVGIGQISSEVPQNLSASRPQDRQFILSSKKLLLSDSGFYLCAWRTSGQGRDQPQHFGDGTRLSIL.

This rearrangement joins TRBV19 to TRBJ1-5; D not certain. V lost 4 bases and J lost 2, with 15 bases in between. CDR1 and CDR2 (germline): LNHDA, SQIVND (reference sequence). The CDR3 contains 16 residues. CDR3 in amino acids: CASSTSVGLGNQPQHF. The CDR3 nucleotides read TGTGCCAGTAGTACGTCAGTCGGCCTAGGCAATCAGCCCCAGCATTTT.

The chain is built from TRBV2 and TRBJ2-7; 11 bases align to TRBD2. This CDR3 has 14 amino acids. Germline trimming cut 4 bases from V and 5 bases from J; bases unmatched to any gene: 4. In germline, CDR1 is SNHLY, CDR2 FYNNEI. The CDR3 is CASSVELAGDEQYF. DNA of the CDR3: TGTGCCAGCAGTGTTGAACTAGCGGGAGACGAGCAGTACTTC.

The V and J genes are TRBV9 and TRBJ1-1; D perhaps matches TRBD1 (6 bases). V was clipped by 0 bases and J by 6 bases, with 9 bases between them. This CDR3 has 13 residues. Germline CDR1 reads SGDLS; CDR2 reads YYNGEE. The CDR3 is CASSVAGAAEAFF. The CDR3 nucleotides read TGTGCCAGCAGCGTAGCAGGGGCCGCTGAAGCTTTCTTT.

The chain recombines TRBV4-1 with TRBJ1-5; a possible D gene is TRBD1 (5 bases). The V gene lost 3 bases and the J gene lost 1 base, with 13 bases spanning the gap. This CDR3 comprises 16 residues. Germline CDR1 MGHRA, CDR2 YSYEKL. CDR3 region: CASSHGQLGSNQPQHF. CDR3 nucleotides: TGCGCCAGCAGCCATGGACAACTGGGGAGCAATCAGCCCCAGCATTTT.

This chain links TRBV18 with TRBJ1-5; TRBD1 agrees at 8 bases. Germline CDR1 reads KGHSH; CDR2 reads LQKENI. The V and J ends lost 0 bases and 6 bases, in that order; junction bases with no gene match: 7. This CDR3 comprises 16 residues. CDR3 sequence: CASSPPGAGGLQPQHF. For the CDR3, the DNA is TGTGCCAGCTCACCACCAGGGGCAGGGGGCCTTCAGCCCCAGCATTTT.

The rearrangement uses TRBV12-5 and TRBJ2-3; D perhaps matches TRBD1 (5 bases). V lost 6 bases to trimming and J lost 5 bases, with 21 bases between them. CDR3 length: 16 amino acids. CDR1 is LGHNT, CDR2 FRNRAP, per germline. CDR3 sequence reads: CASGSDKGEARDTQYF. DNA for the CDR3: TGTGCTAGTGGCTCAGATAAAGGGGAAGCTCGAGATACGCAGTATTTT.

This chain uses TRBV2 with TRBJ2-1; 8 bases fit TRBD1. The CDR3 is 14 residues long. V shed 4 bases and J 7 bases; nucleotides not matched to a gene: 6. Germline V gene data show CDR1 as SNHLY and CDR2 as FYNNEI. The CDR3 spells CASSGGTGGNEQFF. Here the CDR3 DNA reads TGTGCCAGCAGTGGAGGGACAGGTGGGAATGAGCAGTTCTTC.

CDR3 coding DNA: TGTGCCAGCAGCTTCCAGGGGGCTGTAACTACTGAAGCTTTCTTT. Encoded protein: CASSFQGAVTTEAFF. The V gene is TRBV7-9, the J gene TRBJ1-1, with 8 bases lining up with TRBD1. CDR3 length: 15 amino acids. J was trimmed by 5 bases and V by 3 bases; bases with no gene match: 8. Germline CDR1 and CDR2: SEHNR and FQNEAQ (reference sequence). Complete variable domain (other parts from reference TRBV7-9 and TRBJ1-1): DTGVSQNPRHKITKRGQNVTFRCDPISEHNRLYWYRQTLGQGPEFLTYFQNEAQLEKSRLLSDRFSAERPKGSFSTLEIQRTEQGDSAMYLCASSFQGAVTTEAFFGQGTRLTVV.

This clone appeared a single time. This chain uses TRBV6-1 with TRBJ2-7, with 13 nucleotides matching TRBD2. The CDR3 length is 15 residues. Per the germline V gene, CDR1 is MNHNS and CDR2 is SASEGT. V shed 6 bases and J 6 bases; nucleotides not matched to a gene: 8. CDR3 sequence (DNA): TGTGCCAGCAGCTTCGGACTAGCGGGAGCGTCCGAGCAGTACTTC. It specifies CASSFGLAGASEQYF.

The CDR3 DNA sequence: TGTGCCAGCAGTTCCGAGGGAGGCTACACCTTC. The encoded protein is CASSSEGGYTF. V is TRBV6-5 and J is TRBJ1-2, with D hard to call. V shed 4 bases and J shed 8 bases, with 8 bases lying between them. The germline CDR1 and CDR2 sequences are MNHEY and SVGAGI. The CDR3 runs to 11 residues.

The chain carries TRBV5-1 and TRBJ2-2; D is uncertain. Germline-derived CDR1 and CDR2 are SGHRS and YFSETQ. The CDR3 length is 12 residues. Trimming pared 4 bases from V and 1 base from J, leaving 2 bases between. The CDR3 DNA reads TGCGCCAGCAGCCTGAACACCGGGGAGCTGTTTTTT. It is translated as CASSLNTGELFF.

Concerning this clone itself: The junction differs from germline at one of its ends, possibly a read error. The chain is built from TRBV2 and TRBJ1-2; 7 bases are a match to TRBD1. The CDR3 contains 15 residues. In germline, CDR1 is SNHLY, CDR2 FYNNEI. CDR3 nucleotides: TGTGCCAGCAGAGAAGGGACAGCCGCTAACTATGGCTACACCTTC. Amino acids: CASREGTAANYGYTF.

This chain uses TRBV24-1 with TRBJ2-5; 14 bases align to TRBD2. V dropped 4 bases and J dropped 5; count of bases not matched to a gene: 17. The length of the CDR3 is 20 residues. Per the germline V gene, CDR1 is KGHDR and CDR2 is SFDVKD. The CDR3: CATSEPGLAGGGVNGETQYF. The CDR3 DNA follows: TGTGCCACCAGTGAACCCGGACTAGCGGGAGGTGGTGTCAATGGGGAGACCCAGTACTTC.

V is TRBV11-2 and J is TRBJ1-3; D unresolved. Germline V gives CDR1 SGHAT, CDR2 FQNNGV. The V end was cut by 4 bases, the J end by 4 bases, with 5 bases between. The CDR3 runs to 12 residues. The CDR3 protein is CASSSQGNTIYF. The CDR3 DNA is TGTGCCAGCAGCTCGCAGGGAAACACCATATATTTT.

The chain has TRBV28 and TRBJ1-2; 9 bases are a match to TRBD1. This CDR3 has 13 residues. The V gene end was trimmed by 7 bases and the J gene end by 8 bases; junction bases not matched to a gene: 8. Germline CDR1 reads MDHEN; CDR2 reads SYDVKM. CDR3 amino acids: CASTPGQGRGYTF. The CDR3 nucleotides are TGTGCCAGCACCCCGGGACAGGGAAGAGGCTACACCTTC.

The chain recombines TRBV11-2 with TRBJ2-1; D is perhaps TRBD2 (6 bases). From germline, CDR1 is SGHAT and CDR2 FQNNGV. This CDR3 has 13 amino acids. V lost 5 bases and J lost 9, with 14 bases in between. CDR3 region: CASSLRRDGEQFF. The CDR3 region has the DNA TGTGCCAGCAGCCTAAGGAGGGACGGTGAGCAGTTCTTC.

The gene calls are TRBV6-1 and TRBJ1-4, with a tentative D call TRBD1 (6 bases). The CDR3 contains 16 residues. The V end was cut by 1 base, the J end by 5 bases, with 14 bases between. The germline gives CDR1 MNHNS, CDR2 SASEGT. The DNA of the CDR3 is TGTGCCAGCAGTGAAGGGTCGGGGGGCGGCAATGAAAAACTGTTTTTT. It encodes CASSEGSGGGNEKLFF.

With respect to this clone: At the DNA level, this CDR3 is encoded by other sequences in the same sample as well. This chain joins TRBV27 and TRBJ2-7; D is possibly TRBD2 (6 bases). Trimming stripped 6 bases from V and 0 bases from J, with 15 bases between. The CDR3 runs to 15 residues. CDR1 is MNHEY, CDR2 SMNVEV, per germline (reference sequence). The chain's CDR3 is CASSRTSQSSYEQYF. The CDR3 DNA reads TGTGCCAGCAGCCGTACTAGCCAGAGCTCCTACGAGCAGTACTTC.

The chain combines TRBV2 with TRBJ2-1, with TRBD2 matching 8 bases. CDR1 and CDR2 (germline): SNHLY, FYNNEI. The J segment lost 9 bases and the V segment lost 4 bases, leaving 17 bases of the junction unmatched. The CDR3 loop spans 17 amino acids. The CDR3 region is CASSATRGGAGGSEQFF. CDR3 bases: TGTGCCAGCAGTGCCACCCGGGGGGGCGCGGGCGGTAGTGAGCAGTTCTTC.

The V gene is TRBV29-1, the J gene TRBJ1-4, with TRBD1 as a possible D gene (5 bases). The CDR3 has 12 amino acids. V was pared by 4 bases and J by 8 bases, with 11 bases between. CDR1 SQVTM and CDR2 ANQGSEA come from the germline V gene. CDR3 DNA sequence: TGCAGCGTTGGCTGGGGCAGGGAAAAACTGTTTTTT. Amino acid sequence: CSVGWGREKLFF.

V gene TRBV9 combines with J gene TRBJ1-6; 9 bases align to TRBD1. The CDR3 totals 19 residues. V was pared by 1 base and J by 5 bases, with 13 bases of the junction left unmatched. Germline assignment: CDR1 SGDLS and CDR2 YYNGEE. This CDR3 is CASSVSTGTGRLDNSPLHF. CDR3 nucleotides: TGTGCCAGCAGCGTATCCACCGGGACAGGGCGGTTGGATAATTCACCCCTCCACTTT.